This note documents a single T cell receptor (beta chain) sequence. Antigen unknown. The sample belongs to a study of shared clonotypes between healthy human individuals. It was into CD45RA+ naive and CD45RA-negative memory subsets that the CD4+ cells were split. General observations from the study: Roughly 5% of naive CD4 clonotypes were common to several donors. Larger estimated richness was generally recorded for naive subsets relative to memory subsets.

V was clipped by 5 bases and J by 10 bases, with 11 bases between them. The V gene's germline CDR1 is DFQATT and CDR2 SNEGSKA (reference sequence). The CDR3 loop spans 11 amino acids. Every subset had its genomic DNA shared out evenly among several immunoSEQ plates. TCRdb's copy holds only in-frame clones and misses some; the assay was immunoSEQ multiplex PCR. In the table there are about 1.5 million clones, 95% to 99% of which are singletons. The chain uses TRBV20-1 and TRBJ1-4; D perhaps matches TRBD1 (5 bases). The TCR was taken from a man aged 25-40 years in good health. Sequencing was carried out using naive CD4+ T cells sorted from blood. Subset denoted: CD45RA+ positively selected. This CDR3 is CSAHNGGKLFF. CDR3 sequence (DNA): TGCAGTGCTCACAACGGGGGAAAACTGTTTTTT.